The 13 T cell receptor beta chains presented below share a single source sample, sequenced in a study of cytomegalovirus exposure and HLA in healthy donors. This table comes from immunoSEQ multiplex PCR, and its TCRdb copy is limited to in-frame clones, with some not included. Of about 260,000 clones in the sample, less than 95% are singletons; the top ten hold 2.5% to 3.5%. The sequenced sample consisted of PBMCs. All receptors derive from a woman in her thirties in good health and CMV-seronegative.

The V call is TRBV9, the J call TRBJ1-1, with 7 bases lining up with TRBD1. J lost 8 bases, V lost 0 bases, and 4 bases had no gene match. Per germline, CDR1 SGDLS and CDR2 YYNGEE. The CDR3 runs to 13 residues. The CDR3 here is CASSVGTGDEAFF. The CDR3 nucleotides read TGTGCCAGCAGCGTAGGTACAGGGGACGAAGCTTTCTTT.

The V call is TRBV2, the J call TRBJ2-1; TRBD2 matches at 7 bases. CDR1 is SNHLY, CDR2 FYNNEI, per germline. There are 13 residues in the CDR3. V lost 6 bases to trimming and J lost 5 bases; unmatched junction nucleotides: 4. The CDR3, as DNA: TGTGCCAGCAGCCTCCTAGCGGACAATGAGCAGTTCTTC. It specifies CASSLLADNEQFF.

V and J are TRBV14 and TRBJ2-1; 10 bases agree with TRBD1. V trimming: 4 bases; J trimming: 4 bases; junction bases outside the gene matches: 13. This CDR3 spans 18 amino acids. From germline, CDR1 is SGHDN and CDR2 FVKESK. The CDR3 loop is CASSPTVYGTGVYNEQFF. The DNA of the CDR3 is TGTGCCAGCAGCCCAACCGTTTACGGGACAGGGGTGTACAATGAGCAGTTCTTC. Complete variable domain (other parts from reference TRBV14 and TRBJ2-1): EAGVTQFPSHSVIEKGQTVTLRCDPISGHDNLYWYRRVMGKEIKFLLHFVKESKQDESGMPNNRFLAERTGGTYSTLKVQPAELEDSGVYFCASSPTVYGTGVYNEQFFGPGTRLTVL.

V and J are TRBV29-1 and TRBJ2-5; D remains unclear. The length of the CDR3 is 12 residues. CDR1 and CDR2 from the germline V gene are SQVTM and ANQGSEA. V shed 3 bases and J shed 1 base, with 6 bases lying between them. The CDR3 loop reads CSVEGGQETQYF. In DNA, the CDR3 is TGCAGCGTTGAGGGCGGCCAAGAGACCCAGTACTTC.

This chain connects TRBV6-1 to TRBJ2-7, with D tentatively TRBD2 (5 bases). V was clipped by 0 bases and J by 2 bases, with 17 bases between them. Germline CDR1 MNHNS, CDR2 SASEGT. This CDR3 has 17 residues. This CDR3 is CASSEAGDYRGPYEQYF. The CDR3 DNA is TGTGCCAGCAGTGAAGCGGGAGATTATCGGGGTCCCTACGAGCAGTACTTC.

The chain combines TRBV18 with TRBJ1-4, with D uncertain. Germline CDR1 reads KGHSH; CDR2 reads LQKENI. Between the trimmed V and J ends, which lost 4 bases and 5 bases, there was a span of 5 bases. CDR3 length equals 12 residues. The CDR3: CASSQENEKLFF. CDR3 sequence (DNA): TGTGCCAGCTCACAAGAGAATGAAAAACTGTTTTTT.

This rearrangement joins TRBV18 to TRBJ1-5; D gene uncertain. V was shortened by 3 bases and J by 1 base, with 4 bases between the two germline ends. The germline gives CDR1 KGHSH, CDR2 LQKENI. CDR3 length: 13 amino acids. The CDR3 DNA sequence: TGTGCCAGCTCACCCAAAAGCAATCAGCCCCAGCATTTT. Translation gives CASSPKSNQPQHF.

As regards this clone: The junction and the germline gene differ at one end; a read error may be behind it. CDR3: CASRIGGWMNTEAFF. In nucleotides, the CDR3 is TGTGCCAGTCGTATCGGGGGTTGGATGAACACTGAAGCTTTCTTT. This chain connects TRBV19 to TRBJ1-1; maybe TRBD1 (5 bases). Germline CDR1 is LNHDA and CDR2 is SQIVND (reference sequence). This CDR3 has 15 amino acids.

The chain uses TRBV5-4 and TRBJ2-5, with 7 bases lining up with TRBD1. Trimming at V came to 4 bases and at J to 5 bases, leaving 5 bases not matched to a gene. The germline gives CDR1 SGHNT, CDR2 YYREEE (reference sequence). The CDR3 sequence is 13 residues long. The chain's CDR3 is CASSDRVGETQYF. The CDR3 nucleotides read TGTGCCAGCAGCGACAGGGTCGGGGAGACCCAGTACTTC.

The chain recombines TRBV14 with TRBJ2-6, with 7 bases fitting TRBD1. This CDR3 has 16 residues. The germline V gene has CDR1 SGHDN and CDR2 FVKESK. Trimming took 7 bases from V and 5 from J; bases not matched to a gene: 11. The chain's CDR3 is CASTGTDPIWANVLTF. As DNA, the CDR3 is TGTGCCAGCACCGGGACAGATCCTATCTGGGCCAACGTCCTGACTTTC.

The genes are TRBV5-1 and TRBJ1-3; D unresolved. Germline CDR1 SGHRS, CDR2 YFSETQ. The CDR3 extends over 15 amino acids. Trimming shortened V by 5 bases and J by 0 bases, and 12 bases separated the two germline ends. The CDR3 DNA reads TGCGCCAGCAGTCCTGACACCTTCTCTGGAAACACCATATATTTT. The encoded protein is CASSPDTFSGNTIYF.

On this clone itself: The sample contains more than one DNA sequence encoding this CDR3. V and J are TRBV9 and TRBJ2-2; TRBD1 might be the D (5 bases). V was pared by 0 bases and J by 8 bases, with 8 bases between. The CDR3 has 13 residues. The germline V gene has CDR1 SGDLS and CDR2 YYNGEE. CDR3 nucleotide sequence: TGTGCCAGCAGCGTAGGGGGCGCGGGGGAGCTGTTTTTT. This gives the protein CASSVGGAGELFF.

The chain joins TRBV27 to TRBJ2-7; 8 positions match TRBD1. CDR1 is MNHEY, CDR2 SMNVEV, per germline (reference sequence). The CDR3 is 16 residues long. The V gene end was trimmed by 5 bases and the J gene end by 2 bases; junction bases not matched to a gene: 11. CDR3 residues: CASSPQDRGPTYEQYF. In DNA form, the CDR3 reads TGTGCCAGCAGTCCCCAAGACAGGGGACCCACCTACGAGCAGTACTTC.